Each of the 15 T cell receptor beta chains below was sequenced from the same sample in a study of blood T cell repertoires in COVID-19. This table comes from immunoSEQ multiplex PCR, and its TCRdb copy is limited to in-frame clones, with some not included. The sample lists about 140,000 clones, roughly 80% seen once, with over 15% in the top ten. The sample consisted of peripheral blood. These receptors all stem from a man in his fifties or sixties with acute or convalescent COVID-19.

This clone was detected only a few times. J is TRBJ1-6 and V is TRBV9; D possibly corresponds to TRBD1 (6 bases). CDR3 length equals 14 residues. The germline gives CDR1 SGDLS, CDR2 YYNGEE. The germline V and J ends were trimmed by 0 bases and 10 bases, with 11 bases remaining between them. The CDR3 region has the DNA TGTGCCAGCAGCGTAGCCAGGGACAACTCACCCCTCCACTTT. Its protein product is CASSVARDNSPLHF.

V and J are TRBV5-1 and TRBJ1-1; D perhaps matches TRBD1 (5 bases). The CDR3 length is 14 residues. V shed 3 bases and J shed 3 bases, with 12 bases lying between them. Germline V gene sequence: CDR1 SGHRS, CDR2 YFSETQ. CDR3 coding DNA: TGCGCCAGCAGCTCCAGGGAGGGGTACACTGAAGCTTTCTTT. This translates into CASSSREGYTEAFF. Filled out from reference TRBV5-1 and TRBJ1-1, the complete variable domain reads KAGVTQTPRYLIKTRGQQVTLSCSPISGHRSVSWYQQTPGQGLQFLFEYFSETQRNKGNFPGRFSGRQFSNSRSEMNVSTLELGDSALYLCASSSREGYTEAFFGQGTRLTVV.

This rearrangement joins TRBV10-3 to TRBJ2-7; 7 bases fit TRBD1. V shed 6 bases, J shed 4 bases, and the junction held 3 bases outside the gene matches. The CDR3 extends over 12 amino acids. Looked up from germline, CDR1 is ENHRY and CDR2 is SYGVKD. The DNA of the CDR3 is TGTGCCATCAGCAGGACAGGTTACGAGCAGTACGTC. It is translated as CAISRTGYEQYV.

The chain is built from TRBV30 and TRBJ2-3, with 7 positions matching TRBD1. The V gene's germline CDR1 is GTSNPN and CDR2 SVGIG (reference sequence). The CDR3 sequence is 15 residues long. The V and J ends lost 1 base and 3 bases, in that order; junction bases with no gene match: 7. CDR3 coding DNA: TGTGCCTGGAGTGGGGCAGGGGGAGTAACAGATACGCAGTATTTT. Amino acids: CAWSGAGGVTDTQYF.

The chain links TRBV18 to TRBJ2-4; maybe TRBD2 (6 bases). Germline V lookup: CDR1 KGHSH, CDR2 LQKENI. Trimming removed 1 base from V and 9 bases from J, with 16 bases in between. This CDR3 comprises 15 residues. CDR3: CASSPQTGLMGIQYF. The CDR3 region has the DNA TGTGCCAGCTCACCACAGACGGGACTGATGGGCATTCAGTACTTC.

This clone has just a few counts. The chain uses TRBV7-9 and TRBJ2-4; tentative D call: TRBD1 (5 bases). Deletions cut 5 bases from V and 4 bases from J, with 15 bases between. The CDR3 runs 15 residues. Germline CDR1 SEHNR, CDR2 FQNEAQ (reference sequence). The CDR3 coding sequence is TGTGCCAGCAGCACCTCGACAGATAGAAAAAACATTCAGTACTTC. It codes for CASSTSTDRKNIQYF.

V usage is TRBV21-1 and J usage is TRBJ2-7; TRBD1 is the table's D call and was not checked against the DNA. TRBV21-1 has pseudogene status. The CDR3 is 19 residues long. The CDR3 DNA is TGTGCCAGCAGCAAAGAGGAAAGAAGGGGGACGGGAATAACCTACGAGCAGTACGTC. Protein: CASSKEERRGTGITYEQYV.

CDR3 bases: TGTGCCAGCAGCTCGACTCGGACTAGCGGGGCAGATACGCAGTATTTT. Residues: CASSSTRTSGADTQYF. The rearrangement joins TRBV5-4 to TRBJ2-3; 12 nucleotides align to TRBD2. Germline lookup yields CDR1 SGHNT and CDR2 YYREEE (reference sequence). The CDR3 is 16 residues long. The J segment lost 4 bases and the V segment lost 3 bases, leaving 6 bases of the junction unmatched.

The chain employs TRBV4-1 and TRBJ2-2, with D possibly TRBD2 on 6 matching bases. Trimming left V 4 bases short and J 6 bases short, with 15 bases between. CDR3 length: 15 residues. CDR1 is MGHRA, CDR2 YSYEKL, per germline. CDR3 loop: CASSRMGGDPGELFF. Here the CDR3 DNA reads TGCGCCAGCAGCCGGATGGGAGGCGACCCCGGGGAGCTGTTTTTT.

This clone was seen a single time. The V gene is TRBV24-1, the J gene TRBJ2-3; the D is unclear. This CDR3 spans 16 amino acids. Trimming removed 3 bases from V and 1 base from J, with 13 bases in between. Germline V gene lookup returns CDR1 KGHDR and CDR2 SFDVKD. Here the CDR3 reads CATSDPSPSGTDTQYF. For the CDR3, the DNA is TGTGCCACCAGTGATCCCTCCCCCTCAGGCACAGATACGCAGTATTTT.

This clone showed up just once. The chain links TRBV14 to TRBJ1-1; 7 bases map to TRBD1. Looked up from germline, CDR1 is SGHDN and CDR2 is FVKESK. With 0 bases clipped from V and 10 bases from J, the junction kept 20 bases outside the gene matches. The CDR3 spans 18 residues. In DNA form, the CDR3 reads TGTGCCAGCAGCCAAGAAGGAACTTGGGACAGCCCTTACCAGGGAGCTTTCTTT. It yields the protein CASSQEGTWDSPYQGAFF.

In the case of this clone: Other DNA sequences in the same sample also yield this CDR3. V is TRBV19 and J is TRBJ2-3; 10 bases align to TRBD2. Germline V gene data show CDR1 as LNHDA and CDR2 as SQIVND (reference sequence). V dropped 5 bases and J dropped 0; count of bases not matched to a gene: 5. The CDR3 is 16 residues long. This CDR3 is CASSDPSGGSTDTQYF. CDR3 coding DNA: TGTGCCAGTAGTGACCCTAGCGGGGGTAGCACAGATACGCAGTATTTT.

The rearrangement uses TRBV9 and TRBJ2-1; tentative D call: TRBD2 (7 bases). Germline loops: CDR1 SGDLS, CDR2 YYNGEE. V shed 1 base and J shed 10 bases, with 18 bases lying between them. This CDR3 region has 15 residues. The CDR3 DNA follows: TGTGCCAGCAGCGTAAGGGGGGGGCACCCCCAGGAGCAGTTCTTC. This codes for CASSVRGGHPQEQFF.

This chain links TRBV27 with TRBJ2-4, with TRBD2 matching over 14 bases. The CDR3 consists of 16 residues. The V gene's germline CDR1 is MNHEY and CDR2 SMNVEV (reference sequence). V shed 9 bases, J shed 0 bases, and the junction held 4 bases outside the gene matches. CDR3 nucleotide sequence: TGTGCCAGTTCGGGACTAGCGGGGGCAGCCAAAAACATTCAGTACTTC. Encoded protein: CASSGLAGAAKNIQYF.

This clone has a single count. The genes are TRBV27 and TRBJ1-2; D might be TRBD1 (5 bases). V lost 5 bases and J lost 8, with 21 bases in between. In germline, CDR1 is MNHEY, CDR2 SMNVEV (reference sequence). This CDR3 is 15 amino acids long. The CDR3 nucleotides are TGTGCCAGCAGTCTCCGTTTCAGGGCGACGTCGGGCTACACCTTC. Its protein is CASSLRFRATSGYTF.